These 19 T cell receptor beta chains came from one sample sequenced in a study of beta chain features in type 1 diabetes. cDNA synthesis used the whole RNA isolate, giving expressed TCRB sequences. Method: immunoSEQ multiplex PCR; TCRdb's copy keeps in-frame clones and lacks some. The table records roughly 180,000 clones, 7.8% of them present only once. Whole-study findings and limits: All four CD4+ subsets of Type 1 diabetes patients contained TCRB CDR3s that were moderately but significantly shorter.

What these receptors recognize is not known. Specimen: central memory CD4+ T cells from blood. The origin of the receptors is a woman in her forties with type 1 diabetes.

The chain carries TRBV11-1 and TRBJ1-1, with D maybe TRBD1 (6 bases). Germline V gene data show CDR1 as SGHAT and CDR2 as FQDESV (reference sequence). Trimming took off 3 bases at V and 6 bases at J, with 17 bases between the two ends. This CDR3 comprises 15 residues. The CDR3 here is CASSLTGGASSEAFF. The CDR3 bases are TGTGCCAGCAGCTTGACGGGGGGCGCAAGCTCTGAAGCTTTCTTT.

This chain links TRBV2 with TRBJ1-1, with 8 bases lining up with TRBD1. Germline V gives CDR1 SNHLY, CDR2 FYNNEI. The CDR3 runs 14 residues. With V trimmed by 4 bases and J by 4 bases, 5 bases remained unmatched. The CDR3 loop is CASSGQGSSTEAFF. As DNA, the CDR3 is TGTGCCAGCAGTGGACAGGGGTCGAGCACTGAAGCTTTCTTT.

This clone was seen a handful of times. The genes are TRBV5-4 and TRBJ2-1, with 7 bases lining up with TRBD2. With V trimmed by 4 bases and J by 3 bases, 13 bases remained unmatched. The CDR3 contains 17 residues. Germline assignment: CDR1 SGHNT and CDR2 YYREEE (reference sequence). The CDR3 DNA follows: TGTGCCAGCAGCCAAAAGGTTAGCGCGGGGGACTACAATGAGCAGTTCTTC. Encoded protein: CASSQKVSAGDYNEQFF.

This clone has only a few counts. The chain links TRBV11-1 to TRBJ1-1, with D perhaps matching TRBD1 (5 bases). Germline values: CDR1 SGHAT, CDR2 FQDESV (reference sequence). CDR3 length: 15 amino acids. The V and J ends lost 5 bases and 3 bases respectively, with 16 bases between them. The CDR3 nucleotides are TGTGCCAGCAGCGTCGACGGGGGTCGAGACACTGAAGCTTTCTTT. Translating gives CASSVDGGRDTEAFF.

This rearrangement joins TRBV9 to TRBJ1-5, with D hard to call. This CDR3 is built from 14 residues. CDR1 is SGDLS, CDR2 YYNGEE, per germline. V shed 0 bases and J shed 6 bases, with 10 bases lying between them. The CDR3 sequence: CASSVEGGPQPQHF. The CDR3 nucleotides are TGTGCCAGCAGCGTAGAGGGAGGGCCTCAGCCCCAGCATTTT.

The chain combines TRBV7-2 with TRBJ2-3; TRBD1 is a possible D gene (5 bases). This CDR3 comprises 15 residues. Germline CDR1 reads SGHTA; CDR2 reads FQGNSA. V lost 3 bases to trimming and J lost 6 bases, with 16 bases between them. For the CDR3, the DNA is TGTGCCAGCAGCTTTTACACGGATAGGGGCGATACGCAGTATTTT. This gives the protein CASSFYTDRGDTQYF.

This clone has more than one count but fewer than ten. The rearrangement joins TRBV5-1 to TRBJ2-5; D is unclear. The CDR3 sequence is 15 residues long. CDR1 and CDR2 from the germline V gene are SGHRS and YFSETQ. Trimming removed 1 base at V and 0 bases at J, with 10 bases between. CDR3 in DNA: TGCGCCAGCAGCTTGCAACCAGACAACCAAGAGACCCAGTACTTC. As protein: CASSLQPDNQETQYF.

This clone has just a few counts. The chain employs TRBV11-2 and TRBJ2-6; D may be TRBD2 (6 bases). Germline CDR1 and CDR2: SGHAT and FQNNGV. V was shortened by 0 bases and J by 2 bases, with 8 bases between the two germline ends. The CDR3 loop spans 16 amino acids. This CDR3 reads CASSLDGGAGANVLTF. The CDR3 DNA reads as TGTGCCAGCAGCTTAGATGGCGGGGCTGGGGCCAACGTCCTGACTTTC.

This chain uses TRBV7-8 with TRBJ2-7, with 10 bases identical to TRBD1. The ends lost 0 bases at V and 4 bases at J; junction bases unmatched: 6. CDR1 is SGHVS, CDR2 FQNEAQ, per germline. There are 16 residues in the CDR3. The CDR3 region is CASSLAVGTGAYEQYF. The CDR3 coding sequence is TGTGCCAGCAGCTTAGCCGTGGGGACAGGGGCTTACGAGCAGTACTTC.

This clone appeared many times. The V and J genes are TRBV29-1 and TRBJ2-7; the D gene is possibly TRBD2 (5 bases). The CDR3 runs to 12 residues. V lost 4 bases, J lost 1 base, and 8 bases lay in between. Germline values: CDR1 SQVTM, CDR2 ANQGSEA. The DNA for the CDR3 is TGCAGCGTTGTCGGGATATCCTACGAGCAGTACTTC. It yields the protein CSVVGISYEQYF.

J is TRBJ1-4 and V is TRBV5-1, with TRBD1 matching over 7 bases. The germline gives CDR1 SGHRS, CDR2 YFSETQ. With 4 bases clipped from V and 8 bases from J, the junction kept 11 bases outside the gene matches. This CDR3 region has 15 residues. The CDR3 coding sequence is TGCGCCAGCAGCGCAGGACAGGCCCGTGAGGAAAAACTGTTTTTT. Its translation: CASSAGQAREEKLFF.

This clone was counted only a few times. As DNA, the CDR3 is TGTGCCAGCAGCTTGCAGACCAGATCGACTAGCGGGAGTCGACATGAGCAGTTCTTC. Translation gives CASSLQTRSTSGSRHEQFF. This chain connects TRBV5-6 to TRBJ2-1; the match to TRBD2 covers 12 bases. The V segment lost 1 base and the J segment 8 bases; nucleotides outside the gene matches: 16. Germline values: CDR1 SGHDT, CDR2 YYEEEE. This CDR3 has 19 amino acids.

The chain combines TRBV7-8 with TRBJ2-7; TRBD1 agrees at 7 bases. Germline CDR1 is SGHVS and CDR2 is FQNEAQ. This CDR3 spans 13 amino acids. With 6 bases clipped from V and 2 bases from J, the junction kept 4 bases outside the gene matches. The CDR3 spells CASRTGQAYEQYF. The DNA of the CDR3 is TGTGCCAGCAGGACCGGACAGGCCTACGAGCAGTACTTC. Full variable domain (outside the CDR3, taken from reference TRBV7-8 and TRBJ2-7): GAGVSQSPRYKVAKRGQDVALRCDPISGHVSLFWYQQALGQGPEFLTYFQNEAQLDKSGLPSDRFFAERPEGSVSTLKIQRTQQEDSAVYLCASRTGQAYEQYFGPGTRLTVT.

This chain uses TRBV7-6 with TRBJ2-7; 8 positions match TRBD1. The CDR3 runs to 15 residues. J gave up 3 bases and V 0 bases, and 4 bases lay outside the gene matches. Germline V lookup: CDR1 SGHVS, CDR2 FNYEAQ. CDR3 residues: CASSLARTGLYEQYF. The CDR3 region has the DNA TGTGCCAGCAGCTTAGCGCGGACAGGGCTCTACGAGCAGTACTTC.

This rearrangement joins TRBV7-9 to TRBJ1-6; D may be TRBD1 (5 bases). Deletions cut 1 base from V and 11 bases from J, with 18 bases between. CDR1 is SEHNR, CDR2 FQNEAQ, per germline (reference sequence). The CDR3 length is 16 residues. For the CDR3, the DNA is TGTGCCAGCAGCTTAGATTCGGGACTCACAGCGACACCCCTCCACTTT. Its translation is CASSLDSGLTATPLHF.

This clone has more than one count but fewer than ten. The CDR3 reads CASRDRGGSPLHF. In DNA, the CDR3 is TGTGCCAGCAGGGACAGGGGTGGTTCACCCCTCCACTTT. The chain is built from TRBV27 and TRBJ1-6; 9 bases are shared with TRBD1. CDR1 and CDR2 (germline): MNHEY, SMNVEV (reference sequence). The CDR3 is 13 amino acids. Germline trimming cut 6 bases from V and 9 bases from J; bases unmatched to any gene: 3.

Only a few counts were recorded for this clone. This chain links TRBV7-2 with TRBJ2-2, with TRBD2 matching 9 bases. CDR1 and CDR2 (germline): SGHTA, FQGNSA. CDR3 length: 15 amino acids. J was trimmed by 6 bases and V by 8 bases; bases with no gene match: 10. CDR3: CASRAGGGAPGELFF. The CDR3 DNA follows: TGTGCCAGCCGAGCAGGCGGGGGGGCCCCCGGGGAGCTGTTTTTT.

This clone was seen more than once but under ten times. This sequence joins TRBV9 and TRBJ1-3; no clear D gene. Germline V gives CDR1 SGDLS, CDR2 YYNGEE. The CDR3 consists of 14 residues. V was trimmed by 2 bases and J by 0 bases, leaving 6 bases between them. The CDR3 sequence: CASSVRDSGNTIYF. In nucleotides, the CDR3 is TGTGCCAGCAGCGTCCGCGACTCTGGAAACACCATATATTTT.

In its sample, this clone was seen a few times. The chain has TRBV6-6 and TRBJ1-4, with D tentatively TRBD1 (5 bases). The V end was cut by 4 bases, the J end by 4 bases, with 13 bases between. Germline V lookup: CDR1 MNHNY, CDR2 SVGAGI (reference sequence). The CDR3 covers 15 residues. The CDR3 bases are TGTGCCAGCAGTTTGATCCCAGGGAATAATGAAAAACTGTTTTTT. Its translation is CASSLIPGNNEKLFF.